These T cell receptor beta chains were read from a single sample in a study of shared clonotypes between healthy human individuals. The method was immunoSEQ multiplex PCR; TCRdb's version includes in-frame clones alone and lacks a portion of them. The sample holds some 2 million clones, about 95% seen once. The sequenced sample consisted of naive CD8+ T cells sorted from blood. All receptors come from a man in his late teens or twenties in good health. Each CDR3 is given with its conserved first and last residue. The D gene is left open where the match is weak. Not all rows give a size; the values are once, few, many and, for expanded clones, a class.

cdr3_aa,cdr3_nt,clone_size,v_call,d_call,j_call
CASSQDKRTGELFF,TGCGCCAGCAGCCAAGATAAGCGAACCGGGGAGCTGTTTTTT,NA,TRBV4-1,NA,TRBJ2-2
CASSLGSGSSYNEQFF,TGTGCCAGCAGTTTGGGTAGCGGAAGCTCCTACAATGAGCAGTTCTTC,once,TRBV28,NA,TRBJ2-1
CASSLVGGTYNEQFF,TGCGCCAGCAGCTTGGTAGGTGGGACCTACAATGAGCAGTTCTTC,NA,TRBV5-1,NA,TRBJ2-1
CASSGTGGTDTQYF,TGCGCCAGCAGCGGGACAGGAGGCACAGATACGCAGTATTTT,NA,TRBV5-1,TRBD1,TRBJ2-3
CASSPVDYEQYF,TGTGCCAGCAGCCCTGTTGATTACGAGCAGTACTTC,NA,TRBV7-9,NA,TRBJ2-7
CSDTTGENEQFF,TGCAGCGACACTACAGGGGAAAATGAGCAGTTCTTC,NA,TRBV29-1,TRBD1,TRBJ2-1
CASSSNGRNQPQHF,TGTGCCAGCAGTTCCAACGGGAGGAATCAGCCCCAGCATTTT,NA,TRBV6-5,NA,TRBJ1-5
CASSLETGVWYLETQYF,TGCGCCAGCAGCTTGGAAACAGGGGTTTGGTACCTAGAGACCCAGTACTTC,NA,TRBV5-1,TRBD1,TRBJ2-5
CASSEERGDQPQHF,TGTGCCAGCAGTGAAGAAAGGGGTGATCAGCCCCAGCATTTT,few,TRBV2,NA,TRBJ1-5
CASSGLLETSAGELFF,TGCGCCAGCAGTGGTCTCCTCGAAACGTCCGCCGGGGAGCTGTTTTTT,NA,TRBV10-2,NA,TRBJ2-2
CAWSTGVFNEQFF,TGTGCCTGGTCGACAGGGGTCTTCAATGAGCAGTTCTTC,NA,TRBV30,TRBD1,TRBJ2-1
CASSQDREETQYF,TGCGCCAGCAGCCAAGATAGGGAAGAGACCCAGTACTTC,few,TRBV4-1,NA,TRBJ2-5
CASSPQDISYEQYF,TGTGCCAGCAGCCCCCAAGATATCTCCTACGAGCAGTACTTC,NA,TRBV7-8,NA,TRBJ2-7
CASSYDSTYGYTF,TGTGCCAGCAGCTACGACAGTACCTATGGCTACACCTTC,NA,TRBV9,NA,TRBJ1-2
CASSDRIGAYNEQFF,TGTGCCAGCAGCGACAGAATCGGCGCCTACAATGAGCAGTTCTTC,once,TRBV9,NA,TRBJ2-1
CASWGQLQETQYF,TGTGCCAGCTGGGGGCAGCTACAAGAGACCCAGTACTTC,NA,TRBV7-9,NA,TRBJ2-5
CASSRDLGGAGELFF,TGTGCCAGCAGTCGCGATCTGGGGGGAGCCGGGGAGCTGTTTTTT,once,TRBV11-3,NA,TRBJ2-2
CASSLGQGVAGGYTF,TGTGCCAGCAGCTTGGGGCAGGGGGTAGCTGGAGGCTACACCTTC,NA,TRBV5-4,TRBD1,TRBJ1-2
CASSEVAEAYEQYF,TGTGCCAGCAGTGAAGTAGCGGAAGCCTACGAGCAGTACTTC,NA,TRBV25-1,NA,TRBJ2-7
CASSQGTAVYEQYF,TGCGCCAGCAGCCAAGGGACGGCAGTATACGAGCAGTACTTC,NA,TRBV4-1,NA,TRBJ2-7
CASSLYREANYDYTF,TGTGCCAGCAGTTTATACAGGGAAGCTAACTATGACTACACCTTC,NA,TRBV27,NA,TRBJ1-2
CAWTSTGATNEKLFF,TGTGCCTGGACGTCCACAGGAGCAACTAATGAAAAACTGTTTTTT,NA,TRBV30,NA,TRBJ1-4
CASSSGTGGQNEKLFF,TGTGCCAGCAGCTCCGGGACAGGGGGCCAAAATGAAAAACTGTTTTTT,few,TRBV27,TRBD1,TRBJ1-4
CASSAYLNTEAFF,TGTGCCAGCAGCGCCTACTTGAACACTGAAGCTTTCTTT,NA,TRBV9,NA,TRBJ1-1
CASSKGAGVETQYF,TGTGCCAGCAGCAAGGGGGCGGGAGTTGAGACCCAGTACTTC,NA,TRBV21-1,NA,TRBJ2-5
CASRAEGNNQLQHF,TGTGCCAGCCGTGCAGAAGGCAATAATCAGCTCCAGCATTTT,NA,TRBV2,NA,TRBJ1-5
CATSRPPAALLDEQFF,TGTGCCACCAGCAGGCCCCCGGCGGCGTTATTAGATGAGCAGTTCTTC,NA,TRBV15,NA,TRBJ2-1
CASSLRPGELFF,TGTGCCAGCAGCTTACGTCCCGGGGAGCTGTTTTTT,NA,TRBV13,NA,TRBJ2-2
CASSDSTSYNEQFF,TGCGCCAGCAGTGACAGTACATCCTACAATGAGCAGTTCTTC,NA,TRBV10-2,NA,TRBJ2-1
CASSMGDSDSYEQYF,TGTGCCAGTAGTATGGGGGACAGTGACTCCTACGAGCAGTACTTC,once,TRBV19,TRBD1,TRBJ2-7
CASSPPGTGTTYEQYF,TGTGCCAGCAGCCCACCCGGGACAGGGACGACCTACGAGCAGTACTTC,NA,TRBV7-9,TRBD1,TRBJ2-7
CASSNGADTTDTQYF,TGTGCCAGCAGTAACGGGGCGGATACCACAGATACGCAGTATTTT,NA,TRBV2,NA,TRBJ2-3
CASSLVPNDEQYF,TGTGCCAGCAGCTTAGTCCCGAATGACGAGCAGTACTTC,NA,TRBV11-3,NA,TRBJ2-7
CASSLVGQGVDYGYTF,TGTGCCAGCAGCTTAGTCGGACAGGGCGTAGACTATGGCTACACCTTC,NA,TRBV7-9,TRBD1,TRBJ1-2
CASTFTAGTRVYNEQFF,TGTGCCAGCACCTTTACGGCCGGGACTAGGGTCTACAATGAGCAGTTCTTC,once,TRBV5-4,TRBD2,TRBJ2-1
CASSSREFRVTDTQYF,TGTGCCAGCAGTTCACGGGAGTTTCGGGTCACAGATACGCAGTATTTT,NA,TRBV28,NA,TRBJ2-3
CASSSPGQGKSYEQYF,TGTGCCAGCAGCTCCCCAGGACAGGGGAAGTCCTACGAGCAGTACTTC,once,TRBV11-2,TRBD1,TRBJ2-7
CASSYSSDSYEQYF,TGTGCCAGCAGTTACTCGTCTGACTCCTACGAGCAGTACTTC,NA,TRBV6-5,NA,TRBJ2-7
CASITGFSGNTIYF,TGTGCCAGCATCACAGGTTTCTCTGGAAACACCATATATTTT,NA,TRBV7-9,NA,TRBJ1-3
CASSSVQGVPYEQYF,TGTGCCAGCAGCTCGGTACAGGGAGTCCCCTACGAGCAGTACTTC,NA,TRBV5-4,NA,TRBJ2-7
CASSLVGDSYEQYF,TGTGCCAGCAGTTTAGTCGGTGACAGCTACGAGCAGTACTTC,NA,TRBV28,NA,TRBJ2-7
CASSQETSVGSGELFF,TGTGCCAGCAGCCAAGAAACTAGCGTTGGTAGCGGGGAGCTGTTTTTT,NA,TRBV4-2,TRBD2,TRBJ2-2
CASRPKYNEQFF,TGTGCCAGCAGACCCAAATACAATGAGCAGTTCTTC,NA,TRBV27,NA,TRBJ2-1
CAISKPTGGADTQYF,TGTGCCATCAGCAAGCCAACAGGGGGCGCGGATACGCAGTATTTT,NA,TRBV10-3,TRBD1,TRBJ2-3
CASSLTSGRDTQYF,TGTGCCAGCAGCCTGACTAGCGGGAGAGATACGCAGTATTTT,NA,TRBV6-5,TRBD2,TRBJ2-3